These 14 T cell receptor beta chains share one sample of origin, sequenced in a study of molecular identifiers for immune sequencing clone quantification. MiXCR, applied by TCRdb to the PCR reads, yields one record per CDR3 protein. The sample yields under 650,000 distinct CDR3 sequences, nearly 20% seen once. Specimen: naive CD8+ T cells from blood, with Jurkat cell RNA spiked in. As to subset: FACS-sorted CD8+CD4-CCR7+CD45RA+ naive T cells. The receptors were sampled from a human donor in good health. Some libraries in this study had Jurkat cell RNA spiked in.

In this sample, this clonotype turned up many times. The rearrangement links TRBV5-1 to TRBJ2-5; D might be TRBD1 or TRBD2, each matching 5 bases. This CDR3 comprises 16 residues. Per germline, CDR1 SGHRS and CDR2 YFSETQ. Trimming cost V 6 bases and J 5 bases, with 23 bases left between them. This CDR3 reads CASTPSGDLLLETQYF. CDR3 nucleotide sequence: TGCGCCAGCACCCCTTCCGGGGACCTACTGCTCGAGACCCAGTACTTC.

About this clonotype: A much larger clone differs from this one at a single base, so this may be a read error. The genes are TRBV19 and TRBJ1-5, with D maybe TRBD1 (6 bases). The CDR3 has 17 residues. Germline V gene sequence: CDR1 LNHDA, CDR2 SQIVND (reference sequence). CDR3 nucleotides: TGTGCCAGTAGTATAAATATTGGGGGCGCTCGCAATCGGCCCCAGCATTTT. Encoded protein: CASSINIGGARNRPQHF.

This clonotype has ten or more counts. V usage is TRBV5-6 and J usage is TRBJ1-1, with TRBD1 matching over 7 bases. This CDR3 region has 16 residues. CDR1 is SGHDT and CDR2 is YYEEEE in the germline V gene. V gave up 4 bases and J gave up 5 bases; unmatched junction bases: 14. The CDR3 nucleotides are TGTGCCAGCAGCCCTTTGGAGGGGGCGTTGGGAACTGAAGCTTTCTTT. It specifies CASSPLEGALGTEAFF.

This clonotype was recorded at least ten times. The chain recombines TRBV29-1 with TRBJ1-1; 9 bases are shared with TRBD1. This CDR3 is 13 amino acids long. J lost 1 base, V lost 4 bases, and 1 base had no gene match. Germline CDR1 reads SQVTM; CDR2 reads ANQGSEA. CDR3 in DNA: TGCAGCGTTGTGGGACAGGGGAACACTGAAGCTTTCTTT. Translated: CSVVGQGNTEAFF.

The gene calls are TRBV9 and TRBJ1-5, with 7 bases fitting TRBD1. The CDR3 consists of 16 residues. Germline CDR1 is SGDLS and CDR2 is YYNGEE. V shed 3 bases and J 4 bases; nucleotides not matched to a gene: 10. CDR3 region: CASSAPPGDRNQPQHF. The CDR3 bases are TGTGCCAGCAGCGCCCCCCCGGGGGACAGAAATCAGCCCCAGCATTTT.

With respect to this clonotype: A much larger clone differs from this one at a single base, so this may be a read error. The chain's CDR3 is CASTLISDLQETQCF. The CDR3, as DNA: TGTGCCAGCACGCTAATCTCGGACCTCCAAGAGACCCAGTGCTTC. This rearrangement joins TRBV3-1 to TRBJ2-5; no firm D call. Germline CDR1 is LGHDT and CDR2 is YNNKEL (reference sequence). The CDR3 has 15 amino acids.

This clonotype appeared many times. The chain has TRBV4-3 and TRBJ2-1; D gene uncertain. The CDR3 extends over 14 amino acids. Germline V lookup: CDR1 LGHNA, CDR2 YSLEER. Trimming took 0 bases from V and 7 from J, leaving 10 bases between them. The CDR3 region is CASSQDYAVNEQFF. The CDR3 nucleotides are TGCGCCAGCAGCCAAGATTATGCGGTTAATGAGCAGTTCTTC.

The CDR3 DNA reads TGCAGCGTTGAACTGGGTGCGCTGGCTAACTATGGCTACACCTTC. Amino acid sequence: CSVELGALANYGYTF. This chain uses TRBV29-1 with TRBJ1-2; D uncertain. V lost 2 bases to trimming and J lost 0 bases, with 13 bases between them. Germline V gene data show CDR1 as SQVTM and CDR2 as ANQGSEA. This CDR3 comprises 15 residues.

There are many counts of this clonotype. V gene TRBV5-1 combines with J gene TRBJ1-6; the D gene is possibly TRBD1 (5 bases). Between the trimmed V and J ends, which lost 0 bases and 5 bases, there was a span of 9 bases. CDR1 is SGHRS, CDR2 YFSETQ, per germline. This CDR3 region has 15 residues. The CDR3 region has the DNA TGCGCCAGCAGCTTGGCCGACAGCGATAATTCACCCCTCCACTTT. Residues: CASSLADSDNSPLHF.

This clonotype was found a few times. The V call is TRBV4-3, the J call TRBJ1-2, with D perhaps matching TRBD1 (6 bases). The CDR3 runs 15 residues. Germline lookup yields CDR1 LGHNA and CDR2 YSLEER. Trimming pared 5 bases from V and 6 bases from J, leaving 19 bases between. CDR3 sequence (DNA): TGCGCCAGCAGCTATACGTCCGGGACACCCAATGGCTACACCTTC. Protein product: CASSYTSGTPNGYTF.

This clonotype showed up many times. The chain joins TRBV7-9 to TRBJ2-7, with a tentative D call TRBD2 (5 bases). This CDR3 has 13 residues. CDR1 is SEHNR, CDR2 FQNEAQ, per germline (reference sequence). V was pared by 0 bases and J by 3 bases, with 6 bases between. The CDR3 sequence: CASSLADYYEQYF. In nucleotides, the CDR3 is TGTGCCAGCAGCTTAGCAGACTACTACGAGCAGTACTTC. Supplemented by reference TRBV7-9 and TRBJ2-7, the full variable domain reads DTGVSQNPRHKITKRGQNVTFRCDPISEHNRLYWYRQTLGQGPEFLTYFQNEAQLEKSRLLSDRFSAERPKGSFSTLEIQRTEQGDSAMYLCASSLADYYEQYFGPGTRLTVT.

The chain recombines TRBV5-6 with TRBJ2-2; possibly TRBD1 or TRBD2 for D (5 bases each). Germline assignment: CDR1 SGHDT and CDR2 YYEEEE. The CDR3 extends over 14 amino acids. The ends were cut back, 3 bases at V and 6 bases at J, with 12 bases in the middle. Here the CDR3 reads CASSWDPGSGELFF. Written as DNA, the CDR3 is TGTGCCAGCAGCTGGGACCCAGGATCCGGGGAGCTGTTTTTT. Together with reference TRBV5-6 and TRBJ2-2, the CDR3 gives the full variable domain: DAGVTQSPTHLIKTRGQQVTLRCSPKSGHDTVSWYQQALGQGPQFIFQYYEEEERQRGNFPDRFSGHQFPNYSSELNVNALLLGDSALYLCASSWDPGSGELFFGEGSRLTVL.

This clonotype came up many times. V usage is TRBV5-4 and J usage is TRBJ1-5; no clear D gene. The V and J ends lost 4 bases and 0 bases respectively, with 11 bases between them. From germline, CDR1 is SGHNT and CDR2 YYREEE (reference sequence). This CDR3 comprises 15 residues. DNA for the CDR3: TGTGCCAGCAGCGCGAACAGACGTAGCAATCAGCCCCAGCATTTT. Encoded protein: CASSANRRSNQPQHF.

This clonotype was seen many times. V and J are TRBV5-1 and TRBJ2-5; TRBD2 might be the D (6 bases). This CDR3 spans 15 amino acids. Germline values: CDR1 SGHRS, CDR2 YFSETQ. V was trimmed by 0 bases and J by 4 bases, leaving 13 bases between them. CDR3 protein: CASSLDAGMRETQYF. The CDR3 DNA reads TGCGCCAGCAGCTTGGATGCGGGGATGCGAGAGACCCAGTACTTC.